This entry describes one TCR beta chain. Trimming stripped 4 bases from V and 3 bases from J, with 12 bases between. This CDR3 is built from 14 residues. The TCRbeta library was prepared with unique molecular identifiers. TCRdb re-called the PCR reads with MiXCR, one entry per CDR3 protein. The table lists a few hundred thousand distinct CDR3 sequences, 9.9% of them singletons. These data come from a study of T-cell reconstitution after alpha-beta-depleted transplantation in children. The chain links TRBV12-3 or TRBV12-4 to TRBJ2-5; D not resolved. Specimen: PBMCs from the stem cell graft donor, collected from the stem cell graft. The sequence derives from a human donor who donated a stem cell graft to a child with SCID. In DNA, the CDR3 is TGTGCCAGCAGTTCGGGCAGAGTAAAAGAGACCCAGTACTTC. Its translation: CASSSGRVKETQYF.